This record looks at one T cell receptor (beta chain) sequence and its context. Its antigen has not been determined. Base qualities are not at hand, and no much larger clone is one base apart. This specimen belongs to a study of type 1 regulatory T cells listed by TCRdb under 2021. With regard to the full study: An in vitro protocol by which a Tr1-enriched, alloantigen-specific CD4 T cell product named T-allo10 was generated was characterized in the study. T-allo10 was being evaluated clinically in patients with hematological malignancies who were receiving allogeneic hematopoietic stem cell transplantation.

Specificity for host alloantigens, anergy, and the capacity for alloantigen-specific suppression were described as properties of donor-derived T-allo10 cells. The CDR3 measures 16 amino acids from cysteine to phenylalanine. The sequence is cut down to CDR3 DNA, 48 bases in frame from base 1. Based on the germline V gene, the CDR1 and CDR2 sequences are SGHNT and YENEEA. Unmatched junction bases come to 9, with V trimmed by 5 bases and J by 10 bases. Sequencing instrument: Illumina MiSeq. TCRdb's own reprocessing of the public reads used fastp at Q25 and MiXCR and kept productive beta chains. Merged by CDR3 protein, the rows form single entries marked with the most common genes and DNA. The sample contains tens of thousands of distinct CDR3 sequences, roughly 72% of them found a single time. The ten top clones hold about 14% of the sample.

The sequence is built from TRBV11-3 and TRBJ2-2, with TRBD2 matching 14 junction bases. Sequenced sample: cultured T cells, either the whole culture or a sorted T cell fraction (not recorded which). What the cell subset or site label conveys for this sample: Tr1-enriched cell product generated in vitro against host alloantigens. The sequence was collected from a human donor in good health. Here is the DNA: TGTGCCAGCAGCCCGGGACTAGCGGGGGCTTTCGAGGAGCTGTTTTTT. This codes for CASSPGLAGAFEELFF.